Presented here are 26 T cell receptor beta chains from one specimen sequenced in a study of blood T cell repertoires in COVID-19. The assay was immunoSEQ multiplex PCR, and TCRdb's table has in-frame clones only and misses some. The sample includes 200,000 to 250,000 clones, about 87% of them seen just once. The specimen sequenced was peripheral blood. The receptor set was obtained from a young man with COVID-19, enrolled during active disease.

The rearrangement links TRBV28 to TRBJ1-6, with no clear D. The ends were cut back, 2 bases at V and 7 bases at J, with 6 bases in the middle. The CDR3 spans 13 residues. Germline assignment: CDR1 MDHEN and CDR2 SYDVKM. This CDR3 is CASSLRLNSPLHF. CDR3 nucleotides: TGTGCCAGCAGTTTAAGACTGAATTCACCCCTCCACTTT.

The V and J genes are TRBV6-5 and TRBJ1-1, with D tentatively TRBD1 (5 bases). This CDR3 comprises 14 residues. The germline V gene has CDR1 MNHEY and CDR2 SVGAGI. The germline V and J ends were trimmed by 0 bases and 1 base, with 6 bases remaining between them. The CDR3 loop is CASSYSQANTEAFF. DNA of the CDR3: TGTGCCAGCAGTTACTCACAGGCGAACACTGAAGCTTTCTTT.

This clone was seen only a few times. The gene calls are TRBV6-2 or TRBV6-3 and TRBJ1-5, with TRBD1 as a possible D gene (5 bases). The CDR3 covers 13 residues. V lost 4 bases to trimming and J lost 3 bases, with 7 bases between them. Germline-derived CDR1 and CDR2 are MNHEY and SVGEGT. CDR3 coding DNA: TGTGCCAGCAGTTGGGGACTCAATCAGCCCCAGCATTTT. Translation: CASSWGLNQPQHF.

This clone has a handful of counts. This rearrangement joins TRBV27 to TRBJ1-1; D is ambiguous. The V gene's germline CDR1 is MNHEY and CDR2 SMNVEV (reference sequence). The CDR3 sequence is 16 residues long. Trimming stripped 3 bases from V and 0 bases from J, with 14 bases between. The CDR3 here is CASSLVGNGVNTEAFF. The CDR3 nucleotides are TGTGCCAGCAGTTTGGTCGGGAACGGCGTGAACACTGAAGCTTTCTTT.

This sequence joins TRBV19 and TRBJ1-6, with no clear D. The CDR3 loop spans 15 amino acids. Germline-derived CDR1 and CDR2 are LNHDA and SQIVND (reference sequence). V dropped 7 bases and J dropped 6 bases, with 16 bases sitting between them. The CDR3 reads CASKITGLLNSPLHF. The CDR3 coding sequence is TGTGCCAGTAAAATCACGGGTCTTCTTAATTCACCCCTCCACTTT.

This chain uses TRBV5-1 with TRBJ1-4; 8 bases are shared with TRBD1. J lost 6 bases, V lost 0 bases, and 7 bases had no gene match. This CDR3 comprises 16 residues. Germline CDR1 is SGHRS and CDR2 is YFSETQ. The CDR3 region has the DNA TGCGCCAGCAGCTTGGACAGGGGGTATGGTTATGAAAAACTGTTTTTT. It translates to CASSLDRGYGYEKLFF.

The gene calls are TRBV2 and TRBJ1-2, with 7 bases that match TRBD1. V dropped 4 bases and J dropped 8; count of bases not matched to a gene: 13. The CDR3 is made up of 15 amino acids. Looked up from germline, CDR1 is SNHLY and CDR2 is FYNNEI. The chain's CDR3 is CASSVSQGDLKGYTF. CDR3 DNA: TGTGCCAGCAGTGTCAGCCAGGGGGATTTGAAAGGCTACACCTTC.

This clone was counted a few times. The V call is TRBV5-1, the J call TRBJ1-2, with no clear D. CDR3 length: 13 residues. Germline lookup yields CDR1 SGHRS and CDR2 YFSETQ. Trimming cost V 0 bases and J 8 bases, with 11 bases left between them. Here the CDR3 DNA reads TGCGCCAGCAGCTTGGGAGGGCCTTTGGGCTACACCTTC. Amino acids: CASSLGGPLGYTF.

V usage is TRBV12-3 or TRBV12-4 and J usage is TRBJ1-2; D is uncertain. V gave up 5 bases and J gave up 8 bases, with 12 bases separating them. The CDR3 length is 12 residues. The CDR3: CASSPGRDGYTF. The CDR3 DNA sequence: TGTGCCAGCAGTCCAGGAAGAGACGGCTACACCTTC.

V is TRBV19 and J is TRBJ2-1; the D is unclear. The length of the CDR3 is 11 residues. The ends were cut back, 7 bases at V and 6 bases at J, with 7 bases in the middle. Germline lookup yields CDR1 LNHDA and CDR2 SQIVND (reference sequence). The CDR3 protein is CASNLGNEQFF. In DNA, the CDR3 is TGTGCCAGTAATCTCGGCAATGAGCAGTTCTTC.

V usage is TRBV19 and J usage is TRBJ1-6; D gene unclear. Trimming removed 0 bases from V and 13 bases from J, with 7 bases in between. CDR3 length equals 12 residues. Germline V gives CDR1 LNHDA, CDR2 SQIVND (reference sequence). CDR3 loop: CASSIEGDPLHF. CDR3 sequence (DNA): TGTGCCAGTAGTATAGAGGGAGACCCCCTCCACTTT.

The chain has TRBV28 and TRBJ1-5; D remains ambiguous. The CDR3 is made up of 12 amino acids. Germline-derived CDR1 and CDR2 are MDHEN and SYDVKM. V shed 7 bases and J shed 5 bases, with 9 bases lying between them. CDR3 bases: TGTGCCAGCACTTCGGGAGATCAGCCCCAGCATTTT. Translating gives CASTSGDQPQHF.

The CDR3 loop reads CASSTSGLSSEQFF. The CDR3 nucleotides read TGTGCCAGCAGTACTAGCGGGCTAAGCAGTGAGCAGTTCTTC. This chain links TRBV7-3 with TRBJ2-1, with 9 bases matching TRBD2. Per the germline V gene, CDR1 is SGHTA and CDR2 is FQGTGA. The length of the CDR3 is 14 residues. V shed 6 bases, J shed 9 bases, and the junction held 9 bases outside the gene matches.

The table lists this clone with a count of one. This chain connects TRBV7-9 to TRBJ1-6, with D tentatively TRBD1 (6 bases). CDR3 length: 17 residues. Deletions cut 0 bases from V and 1 base from J, with 10 bases between. Germline assignment: CDR1 SEHNR and CDR2 FQNEAQ (reference sequence). CDR3 region: CASSLASGQSYNSPLHF. Written as DNA, the CDR3 is TGTGCCAGCAGCTTAGCCTCCGGACAGTCCTATAATTCACCCCTCCACTTT.

The V call is TRBV2, the J call TRBJ1-1; D ambiguous. CDR3 length: 13 amino acids. With 5 bases removed from V and 1 base from J, the gap between germline ends came to 8 bases. From germline, CDR1 is SNHLY and CDR2 FYNNEI. The CDR3 spells CASSTYRNTEAFF. The DNA of the CDR3 is TGTGCCAGCAGTACCTACAGGAACACTGAAGCTTTCTTT.

The chain recombines TRBV5-5 with TRBJ1-2; 9 bases agree with TRBD1. Germline CDR1 reads SGHKS; CDR2 reads YYEKEE (reference sequence). This CDR3 is built from 15 residues. V trimming: 4 bases; J trimming: 4 bases; junction bases outside the gene matches: 8. The CDR3 DNA follows: TGTGCCAGCAGCGAGGGACAGGGCCGGATCTATGGCTACACCTTC. This codes for CASSEGQGRIYGYTF.

The rearrangement joins TRBV7-9 to TRBJ1-2; D is unresolved. Trimming cost V 5 bases and J 4 bases, with 8 bases left between them. Germline CDR1 SEHNR, CDR2 FQNEAQ (reference sequence). The length of the CDR3 is 12 residues. Here the CDR3 reads CASSPRVYGYTF. Here the CDR3 DNA reads TGTGCCAGCAGCCCCCGGGTCTATGGCTACACCTTC.

The chain combines TRBV9 with TRBJ1-6; 10 bases agree with TRBD1. The CDR3 runs to 18 residues. Unmatched junction bases numbered 11, after V lost 2 bases and J lost 6 bases. The V gene's germline CDR1 is SGDLS and CDR2 YYNGEE. The CDR3, as DNA: TGTGCCAGCAGCGTTGACAGGGACAGGGGATCTGGTAATTCACCCCTCCACTTT. Residues: CASSVDRDRGSGNSPLHF.

The rearrangement joins TRBV7-2 to TRBJ1-2; D is unresolved. CDR3 length: 14 residues. Between the trimmed V and J ends, which lost 6 bases and 9 bases, there was a span of 20 bases. CDR1 SGHTA and CDR2 FQGNSA come from the germline V gene. The CDR3 loop is CASSHGGRQLSYTF. The DNA for the CDR3 is TGTGCCAGCAGTCACGGAGGCCGGCAGCTCAGCTACACCTTC.

The chain carries TRBV5-1 and TRBJ2-5, with 7 positions matching TRBD1. This CDR3 contains 15 residues. CDR1 and CDR2 from the germline V gene are SGHRS and YFSETQ. J gave up 1 base and V 2 bases, and 5 bases lay outside the gene matches. The CDR3 bases are TGCGCCAGCAGCTTTTCGCGACAGGGCCAAGAGACCCAGTACTTC. Amino acids: CASSFSRQGQETQYF.

V usage is TRBV19 and J usage is TRBJ2-1; D perhaps matches TRBD1 (6 bases). CDR1 and CDR2 from the germline V gene are LNHDA and SQIVND (reference sequence). This CDR3 spans 15 amino acids. V lost 6 bases to trimming and J lost 5 bases, with 17 bases between them. CDR3 sequence: CASSTLGGYDNEQFF. CDR3 nucleotides: TGTGCCAGTAGCACCCTTGGGGGCTACGACAATGAGCAGTTCTTC.

The chain's CDR3 is CASSLADYRGGDEQFF. The CDR3 bases are TGCGCCAGCAGCTTGGCCGACTACAGGGGAGGCGATGAGCAGTTCTTC. The V gene is TRBV5-1, the J gene TRBJ2-1, with a weak D call TRBD1 (7 bases). Germline lookup yields CDR1 SGHRS and CDR2 YFSETQ. The CDR3 covers 16 residues. Trimming stripped 0 bases from V and 8 bases from J, with 18 bases between.

In DNA, the CDR3 is TGCGCCAGCGCAACAGGAGACTATAATTCACCCCTCCACTTT. Translating it yields CASATGDYNSPLHF. This chain links TRBV23-1 with TRBJ1-6, with D perhaps matching TRBD1 (5 bases). TRBV23-1 is an ORF; its function is uncertain. The CDR3 is 14 amino acids. Trimming removed 8 bases from V and 3 bases from J, with 11 bases in between.

V and J are TRBV30 and TRBJ1-3; 9 bases align to TRBD1. V shed 3 bases and J 4 bases; nucleotides not matched to a gene: 4. The CDR3 runs to 14 residues. Per germline, CDR1 GTSNPN and CDR2 SVGIG (reference sequence). The CDR3 sequence: CAWRDRGLGNTIYF. CDR3 nucleotides: TGTGCCTGGAGAGACAGGGGGTTAGGAAACACCATATATTTT.

The chain uses TRBV7-3 and TRBJ1-6; D is ambiguous. V was clipped by 1 base and J by 8 bases, with 12 bases between them. Germline V CDR1 and CDR2: SGHTA, FQGTGA. The length of the CDR3 is 15 residues. The CDR3 coding sequence is TGTGCCAGCAGCTTAAGTGAGGGCTCTGATTCACCCCTCCACTTT. It yields the protein CASSLSEGSDSPLHF.

The J gene is TRBJ1-6, the V gene TRBV28; D gene ambiguous. Germline loops: CDR1 MDHEN, CDR2 SYDVKM. Trimming removed 2 bases at V and 7 bases at J, with 12 bases between. The CDR3 length is 15 residues. The CDR3 DNA sequence: TGTGCCAGCAGTTTAACCCGACACCTCAATTCACCCCTCCACTTT. Its translation is CASSLTRHLNSPLHF.